The sequence of this T cell receptor beta chain was determined in a study of T cell responses to AZD1222 COVID-19 vaccine. The wider study: Researchers grouped second doses given at about 4 or about 12 weeks into one pool.

Using immunoSEQ multiplex PCR, the repertoire was profiled, and TCRdb retains in-frame clones only, with some absent. The sample lists around 100,000 clones; 89% were seen once. The CDR3 spans 14 residues. Germline CDR1 is LNHDA and CDR2 is SQIVND (reference sequence). V was cut by 3 bases and J by 3 bases, with 8 bases left in between. Material: peripheral blood, obtained on day 0 of AZD1222 vaccination. V gene TRBV19 combines with J gene TRBJ1-4; TRBD1 might be the D (5 bases). The source is an adult in good health. CDR3 region: CASSIQGANEKLFF. The CDR3 DNA sequence: TGTGCCAGTAGTATCCAGGGTGCTAATGAAAAACTGTTTTTT. Variable domain in full (rest from reference TRBV19 and TRBJ1-4): DGGITQSPKYLFRKEGQNVTLSCEQNLNHDAMYWYRQDPGQGLRLIYYSQIVNDFQKGDIAEGYSVSREKKESFPLTVTSAQKNPTAFYLCASSIQGANEKLFFGSGTQLSVL.